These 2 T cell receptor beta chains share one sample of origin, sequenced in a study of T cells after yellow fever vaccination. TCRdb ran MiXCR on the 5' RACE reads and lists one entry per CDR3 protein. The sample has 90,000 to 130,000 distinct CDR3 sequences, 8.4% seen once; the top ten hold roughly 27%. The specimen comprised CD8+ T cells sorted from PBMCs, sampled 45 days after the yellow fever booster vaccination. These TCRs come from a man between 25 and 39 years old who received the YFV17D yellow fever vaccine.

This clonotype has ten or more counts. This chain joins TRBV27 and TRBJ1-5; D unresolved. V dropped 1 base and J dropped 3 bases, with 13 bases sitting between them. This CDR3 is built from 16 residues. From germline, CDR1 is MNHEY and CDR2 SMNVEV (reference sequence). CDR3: CASSLLRDGNNQPQHF. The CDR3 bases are TGTGCCAGCAGTTTATTGCGCGACGGTAACAATCAGCCCCAGCATTTT.

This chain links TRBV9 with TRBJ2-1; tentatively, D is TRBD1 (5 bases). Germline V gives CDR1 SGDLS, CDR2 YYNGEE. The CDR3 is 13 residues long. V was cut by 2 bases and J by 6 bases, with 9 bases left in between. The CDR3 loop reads CASSVGAPNEQFF. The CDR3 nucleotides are TGTGCCAGCAGCGTTGGGGCCCCCAATGAGCAGTTCTTC.